These T cell receptor beta chains were read from a single sample in a study of response to subunit inactivated influenza vaccine. MiXCR, applied by TCRdb to the RT-PCR reads, yields one record per CDR3 protein. Of around 570,000 distinct CDR3 sequences in the sample, over 9% were seen once. These records were also assigned to another study, of T cells expressing NK-cell markers.

The sample here was PBMCs from blood, taken on the day of vaccination. Receptor source: a man over 45 who received an inactivated influenza vaccine. Each CDR3 is given with its conserved first and last residue. A D gene is named only where the DNA matches it firmly. Clone size is shown for a subset of rows, as once, few, many or a class of expanded clone.

v_gene,j_gene,d_gene,abundance,CDR3nt,CDR3aa
TRBV20-1,TRBJ2-6,.,.,TGCAGTGCTAGACTACCCCGCTCTGGGGCCAACGTCCTGACTTTC,CSARLPRSGANVLTF
TRBV15,TRBJ1-5,TRBD1,.,TGTGCCACCAGCAGGGACAGGGGAAGCAATCAGCCCCAGCATTTT,CATSRDRGSNQPQHF
TRBV19,TRBJ2-1,TRBD2,.,TGTGCCAGTAGTACCCTGAGACTAGCGGGACCCCGATCCTACAATGAGCAGTTCTTC,CASSTLRLAGPRSYNEQFF
TRBV28,TRBJ1-1,.,.,TGTGCCAGCAGTTTACGTCAGGCAGACTTAGCTTTCTTT,CASSLRQADLAFF
TRBV6-1,TRBJ2-3,.,.,TGTGCCAGCAGTCGCGGGACATACAGCACAGATACGCAGTATTTT,CASSRGTYSTDTQYF
TRBV11-2,TRBJ2-1,.,few,TGTGCCAGCAGCTTAGAGGGGGAAGGCAGGGAGCACCTAACATATCTTTACAATGAGCAGTTCTTC,CASSLEGEGREHLTYLYNEQFF
TRBV20-1,TRBJ2-3,TRBD2,.,TGCAGTGCTAATGGAGCGGGGAAAAAGAATAGCTTGGCAGATACGCAGTATTTT,CSANGAGKKNSLADTQYF
TRBV7-2,TRBJ1-2,.,.,TGTGCCAGCAGCTTAGCTGCGGATGGCTACACCTTC,CASSLAADGYTF
TRBV19,TRBJ1-1,.,.,TGTGCCAGTAGTGAGTACGGGGATTGGAAAGCTTTCTTT,CASSEYGDWKAFF
TRBV7-2,TRBJ1-6,TRBD1,many,TGTGCCAGCAGCTTAGTCGGGACGGACAGGAGATCACCCCTCCACTTT,CASSLVGTDRRSPLHF
TRBV30,TRBJ1-5,.,.,TGTGCCTGGAGCACAGGGATGGACAATCAGCCCCAGCATTTT,CAWSTGMDNQPQHF
TRBV6-5,TRBJ2-1,TRBD2,few,TGTGCCAGCAGTTACTCTGGGGGGGGCTCCTACAATGAGCAGTTCTTC,CASSYSGGGSYNEQFF
TRBV6-1,TRBJ1-1,TRBD1,.,TGTGCCAGCAGTAAATTATTTGGGACAGGGAAAACTGAAGCTTTCTTT,CASSKLFGTGKTEAFF
TRBV7-2,TRBJ2-7,.,.,TGTGCCAGCAGCCCGAACCAACGAGGCGGGCTCTCGGATTTGTACTTC,CASSPNQRGGLSDLYF
TRBV5-5,TRBJ2-7,TRBD1,many,TGTGCCAGCAGCTTGATAACAGGGGATTACGAGCAGTACTTC,CASSLITGDYEQYF
TRBV20-1,TRBJ2-3,TRBD2,many,TGCAGTGCTAGTGACAGGACTAGCGGGGGAGATACGCAGTATTTT,CSASDRTSGGDTQYF
TRBV29-1,TRBJ2-1,TRBD2,many,TGCAGCGTTGAAGATCAACGGGAGGACCTCTACAATGAGCAGTTCTTC,CSVEDQREDLYNEQFF
TRBV10-3,TRBJ2-3,.,many,TGTGCCATCAGTGATCAACTAGGGACCACCATTACGCAGTATTTT,CAISDQLGTTITQYF
TRBV28,TRBJ1-5,.,.,TGTGCCAGCAGTTTTAGAGGGGATCACCCTCAGCCCCAGCATTTT,CASSFRGDHPQPQHF
TRBV30,TRBJ2-1,.,few,TGTGCCTGCACAACACCTTGGGGGAACAACAATGAGCAGTTCTTC,CACTTPWGNNNEQFF
TRBV14,TRBJ2-1,.,.,TGTGCCAGCAGCCAAATGCAGAGCTCCTACAATGAGCAGTTCTTC,CASSQMQSSYNEQFF
TRBV28,TRBJ2-1,.,few,TGTGCCAGCAGCGAGGGGTTTAATGAGCAGTTCTTC,CASSEGFNEQFF
TRBV7-6,TRBJ2-5,.,.,TGTGCCAGCAGCCCCATTGGTTCGATAGAGACCCAGTACTTC,CASSPIGSIETQYF
TRBV5-4,TRBJ2-7,.,once,TGTGCCAGCAGCGTGGCCGAGCAGTACTTC,CASSVAEQYF
TRBV7-3,TRBJ2-3,TRBD2,.,TGTGCCAGCAGCTACGGACTAGCGGTTAGCACAGATACGCAGTATTTT,CASSYGLAVSTDTQYF
TRBV12-3/TRBV12-4,TRBJ2-3,TRBD2,few,TGTGCCAGTGGGAGGCAGCGGGGGGTCACAGATACGCAGTATTTT,CASGRQRGVTDTQYF
TRBV2,TRBJ1-1,TRBD1,.,TGTGCCAGCACCACAGGGGGTCTGGGGGACACTGAAGCTTTCTTT,CASTTGGLGDTEAFF
TRBV4-3,TRBJ2-4,TRBD1,.,TGCGCCAGCAGCCGAACCCCTCCTCAGGGGGATGCCAAAAACATTCAGTACTTC,CASSRTPPQGDAKNIQYF
TRBV6-2/TRBV6-3,TRBJ1-5,.,.,TGTGCCAGCAGTTACGGGGGGCATAGCAATCAGCCCCAGCATTTT,CASSYGGHSNQPQHF
TRBV4-1,TRBJ2-7,TRBD1,.,TGCGCCAGCAGCCAGATGGGACAGAGCTCCTACGAGCAGTACTTC,CASSQMGQSSYEQYF
TRBV7-2,TRBJ1-1,.,.,TGTGCCAGCAGCTTATTTGCCAGGGTGAACACTGAAGCTTTCTTT,CASSLFARVNTEAFF
TRBV12-3/TRBV12-4,TRBJ1-2,TRBD1,many,TGTGCCAGCAGTCCGGACAGGGGATATGGCTACACCTTC,CASSPDRGYGYTF
TRBV9,TRBJ1-2,.,.,TGTGCCAGCAGCGCCCCAAGAGGACCGGGACATCATGGCTACACCTTC,CASSAPRGPGHHGYTF
TRBV7-9,TRBJ1-1,.,few,TGTGCCAGCAGCCAAAACAGGGCGAACACTGAAGCTTTCTTT,CASSQNRANTEAFF
TRBV5-1,TRBJ2-3,TRBD1,few,TGCGCCAGCAGCATTGGGACAGCCCTTCGCACAGATACGCAGTATTTT,CASSIGTALRTDTQYF
TRBV10-2,TRBJ2-7,.,few,TGCGCCAGCAGTGAAGCCGGGACCTACGAGCAGTACTTC,CASSEAGTYEQYF
TRBV6-5,TRBJ2-7,.,few,TGTGCCAGCAGTTACAACGGACAGTCCTCCTACGAGCAGTACTTC,CASSYNGQSSYEQYF
TRBV27,TRBJ2-3,TRBD2,.,TGTGCCAGCAGTCCTCTGGGCCCACTGGCGGGGGAAACAGATACGCAGTATTTT,CASSPLGPLAGETDTQYF
TRBV7-2,TRBJ2-7,TRBD1,.,TGTGCCAGCAGCTTAGCCCCGGGTCAGGGGGCCGCAAAGCAGTACTTC,CASSLAPGQGAAKQYF